Detailed here is one T cell receptor beta chain. Its antigen is not known. The data belong to a study of T cell responses to AZD1222 COVID-19 vaccine. Study-wide results and limits: Samples come after the peak T cell response, not at day 14.

This table comes from immunoSEQ multiplex PCR, and its TCRdb copy is limited to in-frame clones, with some not included. Seen here are around 120,000 clones, about 85% observed once, and the top ten hold approximately 2.4%. Germline values: CDR1 MGHRA, CDR2 YSYEKL. This CDR3 comprises 14 residues. With 1 base removed from V and 4 bases from J, the gap between germline ends came to 10 bases. The clonotype originates from an adult in good health. Sequenced material: peripheral blood, taken on day 0 of AZD1222 vaccination. This chain joins TRBV4-1 and TRBJ1-1; D is uncertain. CDR3 bases: TGCGCCAGCAGCCAAGTGACCCGGACCACTGAAGCTTTCTTT. Its translation: CASSQVTRTTEAFF.